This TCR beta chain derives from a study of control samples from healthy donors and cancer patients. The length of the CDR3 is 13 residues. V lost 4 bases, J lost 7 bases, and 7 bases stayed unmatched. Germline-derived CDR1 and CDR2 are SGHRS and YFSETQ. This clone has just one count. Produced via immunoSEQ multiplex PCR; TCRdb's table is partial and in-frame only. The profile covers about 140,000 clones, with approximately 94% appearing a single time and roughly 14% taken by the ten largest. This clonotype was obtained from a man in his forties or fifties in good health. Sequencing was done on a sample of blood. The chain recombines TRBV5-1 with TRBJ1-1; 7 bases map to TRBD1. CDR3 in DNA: TGCGCCAGCAGCCCGGGACAGATTGATGAAGCTTTCTTT. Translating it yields CASSPGQIDEAFF.